The 17 T cell receptor beta chains listed next were all sequenced from one sample in a study of cytomegalovirus exposure and HLA in healthy donors. 60 Vbeta and 13 Jbeta primers were used in PCR. This table comes from immunoSEQ multiplex PCR, and its TCRdb copy is limited to in-frame clones, with some not included. The profile covers about 170,000 clones, with over 70% appearing a single time and 2.5% to 3.5% taken by the ten largest. Sequencing input: PBMCs. The source of these receptors is a female donor in good health and CMV-seronegative.

The table lists this clone with a few counts. The gene calls are TRBV5-8 and TRBJ1-2; 10 bases are shared with TRBD1. The CDR3 loop spans 16 amino acids. Per the germline V gene, CDR1 is SGHTS and CDR2 is YDEGEE. The junction had 10 bases not matched to a gene; V was cut back by 5 bases and J by 3 bases. The CDR3: CASSYETGGGYYGYTF. The CDR3 nucleotides are TGTGCCAGCAGTTACGAGACAGGGGGCGGTTACTATGGCTACACCTTC.

This chain uses TRBV10-2 with TRBJ2-5, with 11 bases fitting TRBD2. The CDR3 spans 19 residues. Looked up from germline, CDR1 is WSHSY and CDR2 is SAAADI. Trimming took 4 bases from V and 1 from J; bases not matched to a gene: 14. The CDR3, as DNA: TGCGCCAGCAGTGGCGGACTAGCGGGTCTCCCGAACTTCCAAGAGACCCAGTACTTC. Encoded protein: CASSGGLAGLPNFQETQYF.

The chain carries TRBV7-8 and TRBJ1-1, with TRBD1 matching 7 bases. Germline CDR1 SGHVS, CDR2 FQNEAQ. The CDR3 has 12 residues. The J segment lost 11 bases and the V segment lost 5 bases, leaving 8 bases of the junction unmatched. In nucleotides, the CDR3 is TGTGCCAGCAGCCCTAGGACAGGAGGGGCTTTCTTT. It specifies CASSPRTGGAFF.

V and J are TRBV30 and TRBJ1-1; D is unresolved. Trimming pared 2 bases from V and 1 base from J, leaving 8 bases between. The CDR3 has 13 amino acids. Germline assignment: CDR1 GTSNPN and CDR2 SVGIG (reference sequence). The CDR3 bases are TGTGCCTGGAGTAGGAGCGGGAACACTGAAGCTTTCTTT. Encoded protein: CAWSRSGNTEAFF.

Regarding this clone: The CDR3 carries no conserved terminal phenylalanine or tryptophan, so it likely arises from a read error. The CDR3 DNA is TGCGCCAGCAGCCCAGCGGGGGGGCCAGCGGGGGCCAACGTCCTGACTTCC. Protein sequence: CASSPAGGPAGANVLTS. The gene calls are TRBV4-3 and TRBJ2-6, with TRBD2 matching over 10 bases. The germline V gene encodes CDR1 LGHNA and CDR2 YSLEER. The CDR3 runs 17 residues. The J segment lost 4 bases and the V segment lost 4 bases, leaving 7 bases of the junction unmatched.

This chain joins TRBV28 and TRBJ1-1; D is undetermined. V dropped 3 bases and J dropped 3 bases, with 11 bases sitting between them. The CDR3 has 14 amino acids. Per germline, CDR1 MDHEN and CDR2 SYDVKM. CDR3 in DNA: TGTGCCAGCAGTTTGGGGAGGTCGGACACTGAAGCTTTCTTT. This translates into CASSLGRSDTEAFF. Supplemented by reference TRBV28 and TRBJ1-1, the full variable domain reads DVKVTQSSRYLVKRTGEKVFLECVQDMDHENMFWYRQDPGLGLRLIYFSYDVKMKEKGDIPEGYSVSREKKERFSLILESASTNQTSMYLCASSLGRSDTEAFFGQGTRLTVV.

The V call is TRBV28, the J call TRBJ1-3, with 7 bases fitting TRBD1. The CDR3 has 14 residues. From germline, CDR1 is MDHEN and CDR2 SYDVKM. Trimming at V came to 8 bases and at J to 8 bases, leaving 12 bases not matched to a gene. The CDR3 reads CASLTGVLRDTIYF. The CDR3 coding sequence is TGTGCCAGCCTAACAGGGGTCCTTCGGGACACCATATATTTT.

The chain combines TRBV7-3 with TRBJ2-6; TRBD2 might be the D (5 bases). The germline V and J ends were trimmed by 0 bases and 4 bases, with 10 bases remaining between them. The germline CDR1 and CDR2 sequences are SGHTA and FQGTGA. The CDR3 is 16 amino acids. Here the CDR3 DNA reads TGTGCCAGCAGCTTAACCGGAGGAGCCGGGGCCAACGTCCTGACTTTC. This encodes CASSLTGGAGANVLTF.

The chain carries TRBV9 and TRBJ2-2; 11 nucleotides match TRBD1. Germline V gives CDR1 SGDLS, CDR2 YYNGEE. V lost 2 bases, J lost 6 bases, and 9 bases stayed unmatched. This CDR3 is 17 amino acids long. The CDR3 is CASSVVPGQGASGELFF. In DNA form, the CDR3 reads TGTGCCAGCAGCGTTGTCCCCGGACAGGGGGCCTCCGGGGAGCTGTTTTTT.

The chain carries TRBV9 and TRBJ2-3; D is uncertain. V shed 0 bases and J shed 0 bases, with 5 bases lying between them. Germline-derived CDR1 and CDR2 are SGDLS and YYNGEE. This CDR3 contains 14 residues. CDR3 sequence: CASSVAVSTDTQYF. The DNA for the CDR3 is TGTGCCAGCAGCGTAGCCGTTAGCACAGATACGCAGTATTTT.

The rearrangement uses TRBV18 and TRBJ2-3, with D perhaps matching TRBD1 (5 bases). Germline loops: CDR1 KGHSH, CDR2 LQKENI. The CDR3 length is 13 residues. Trimming left V 10 bases short and J 0 bases short, with 11 bases between. The CDR3 nucleotides read TGTGCCACCACAGGTTCTAGCACAGATACGCAGTATTTT. Protein: CATTGSSTDTQYF.

V is TRBV19 and J is TRBJ2-4; TRBD1 matches 8 bases. Germline V gene data show CDR1 as LNHDA and CDR2 as SQIVND (reference sequence). The CDR3 is 18 residues long. The ends lost 5 bases at V and 1 base at J; junction bases unmatched: 13. CDR3 sequence reads: CASSPQGAIVSAKNIQYF. CDR3 in DNA: TGTGCCAGTAGTCCCCAGGGGGCAATCGTAAGCGCCAAAAACATTCAGTACTTC.

V gene TRBV7-3 combines with J gene TRBJ2-1; 8 positions agree with TRBD2. CDR1 and CDR2 (germline): SGHTA, FQGTGA. This CDR3 region has 16 residues. With 5 bases clipped from V and 4 bases from J, the junction kept 10 bases outside the gene matches. The CDR3 reads CASSPSRGGLYNEQFF. CDR3 nucleotide sequence: TGTGCCAGCAGCCCCTCCCGCGGGGGGTTGTACAATGAGCAGTTCTTC.

The chain recombines TRBV6-1 with TRBJ2-2, with D maybe TRBD2 (5 bases). The V end lost 10 bases, the J end lost 6 bases, and 15 bases lay between the germline ends. Germline CDR1 MNHNS, CDR2 SASEGT. The CDR3 extends over 13 amino acids. DNA for the CDR3: TGTGCCACAATGGAGAGGGTGGCCGGGGAGCTGTTTTTT. It codes for CATMERVAGELFF.

The V and J genes are TRBV9 and TRBJ2-1; no definite D call. V lost 0 bases to trimming and J lost 5 bases, with 15 bases between them. CDR1 and CDR2 from the germline V gene are SGDLS and YYNGEE. The CDR3 extends over 16 amino acids. The CDR3 coding sequence is TGTGCCAGCAGCGTAGCTGGAGTACGTTGGGACAATGAGCAGTTCTTC. Amino acids: CASSVAGVRWDNEQFF. Looking up the rest from reference TRBV9 and TRBJ2-1 gives the full variable domain: DSGVTQTPKHLITATGQRVTLRCSPRSGDLSVYWYQQSLDQGLQFLIQYYNGEERAKGNILERFSAQQFPDLHSELNLSSLELGDSALYFCASSVAGVRWDNEQFFGPGTRLTVL.

V is TRBV30 and J is TRBJ2-5, with TRBD2 identical over 8 bases. Trimming removed 1 base from V and 5 bases from J; junction bases left unmatched: 6. The CDR3 extends over 14 amino acids. Per the germline V gene, CDR1 is GTSNPN and CDR2 is SVGIG (reference sequence). In nucleotides, the CDR3 is TGTGCCTGGAGTGGCTCGCTAGCGGGTGAGACCCAGTACTTC. Protein sequence: CAWSGSLAGETQYF. The variable domain in full, completed from reference TRBV30 and TRBJ2-5, reads SQTIHQWPATLVQPVGSPLSLECTVEGTSNPNLYWYRQAAGRGLQLLFYSVGIGQISSEVPQNLSASRPQDRQFILSSKKLLLSDSGFYLCAWSGSLAGETQYFGPGTRLLVL.

This chain connects TRBV29-1 to TRBJ1-1, with 11 bases fitting TRBD1. Germline V CDR1 and CDR2: SQVTM, ANQGSEA. The CDR3 extends over 13 amino acids. J lost 3 bases, V lost 8 bases, and 5 bases had no gene match. The CDR3 DNA follows: TGCAGCTATCCGGGACAGGGGGACACTGAAGCTTTCTTT. This codes for CSYPGQGDTEAFF.